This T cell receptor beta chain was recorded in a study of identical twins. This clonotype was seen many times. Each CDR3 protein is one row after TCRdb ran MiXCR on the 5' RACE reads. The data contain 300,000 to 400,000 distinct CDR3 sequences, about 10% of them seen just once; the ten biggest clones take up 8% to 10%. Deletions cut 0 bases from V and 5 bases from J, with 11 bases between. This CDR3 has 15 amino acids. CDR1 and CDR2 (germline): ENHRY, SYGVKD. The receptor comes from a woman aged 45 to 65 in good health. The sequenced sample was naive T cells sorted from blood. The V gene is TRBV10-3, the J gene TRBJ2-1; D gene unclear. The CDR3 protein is CAISESMAAHNEQFF. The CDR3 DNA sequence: TGTGCCATCAGTGAGTCGATGGCAGCTCACAATGAGCAGTTCTTC.